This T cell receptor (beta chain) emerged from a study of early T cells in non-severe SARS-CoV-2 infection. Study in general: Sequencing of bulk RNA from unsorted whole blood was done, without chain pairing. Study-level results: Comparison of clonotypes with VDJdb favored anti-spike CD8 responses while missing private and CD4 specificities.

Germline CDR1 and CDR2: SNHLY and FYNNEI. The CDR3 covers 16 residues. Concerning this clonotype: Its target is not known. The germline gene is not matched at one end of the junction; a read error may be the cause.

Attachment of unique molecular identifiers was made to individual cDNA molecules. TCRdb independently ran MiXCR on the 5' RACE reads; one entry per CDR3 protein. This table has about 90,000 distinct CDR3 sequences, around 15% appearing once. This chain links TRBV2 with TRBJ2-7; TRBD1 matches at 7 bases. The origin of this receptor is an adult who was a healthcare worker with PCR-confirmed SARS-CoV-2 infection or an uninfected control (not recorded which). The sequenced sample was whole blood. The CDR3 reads CANSEFFASTHRGQYF. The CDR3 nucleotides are TGTGCCAACAGTGAATTCTTCGCGTCCACACACAGGGGGCAGTACTTC.